The entry that follows covers one T cell receptor (beta chain) sequence. Its binding antigen is unknown. Per-base quality was not reported, and no clone a single base away is much larger than it. These data originate in a study of T-cell memory formation after mild COVID-19 (dated by TCRdb to the early 2020s). With respect to the entire study: Most TCR sequence clusters were specific to one of the two donors. Two young, previously healthy adult volunteers made up the cohort, one male and one female. T-cell clones expanding and contracting after mild COVID-19 in two donors were tracked by longitudinal TCRalpha and TCRbeta repertoire sequencing. What the research found in general, with its limitations: The second-wave clones that peaked on day 37 were not confirmed to be SARS-CoV-2 specific. Only a couple of mild cases were covered in the study, and larger cohorts including severe cases with pre-infection samples were considered necessary. The detection of some responding clones in pre-infection memory suggests that pre-existing cross-reactive memory T cells joined the SARS-CoV-2 response. Contracting CD4+ clones turned up mainly in the CM and EM memory subsets, whereas EMRA was where CD8+ clones were enriched. From day 15 to 85, contracting clones showed balanced CD4/CD8 phenotypes, whereas a second wave of clones that expanded from day 15 to 37 leaned towards CD4+.

Ficoll-Paque density gradient centrifugation was used to isolate PBMCs. These reads were obtained on an Illumina NovaSeq 6000. TCRalpha and TCRbeta cDNA libraries were built by 5'RACE with constant-segment primers, adding sample barcodes and unique molecular identifiers. Trizol reagent was used to extract RNA from every sample. Libraries were amplified in two PCR steps, with a second sample barcode and Illumina TruSeq adapters added in the second step. Sequencing of the libraries was done on an Illumina NovaSeq, producing 2 x 150 bp paired-end reads. The published analysis was carried out like this. The reads were demultiplexed and collapsed into UMI-guided consensus sequences using migec v1.2.7. With mixcr v2.1.11, UMI consensuses were aligned to TRA and TRB V and J templates and assembled into clonotypes. A clonotype was counted as expanded or contracted only if both edgeR and NoisET called the change significant, with noise models trained on biological replicates. For edgeR calls, the cutoffs were a false discovery rate-adjusted p below 0.01 and a log2 fold-change threshold of 1. As an exploratory analysis of dynamics, max-normalized trajectories of the 1000 most abundant clonotypes were examined with PCA combined with hierarchical clustering. Separately sequenced CD4+ and CD8+ repertoires were used to assign a CD4 or CD8 phenotype to each responding clone. TCRdb passed the public sequencing reads through fastp at Q25 and MiXCR, retaining productive beta sequences. A single entry per CDR3 protein holds the most common genes and DNA from its merged rows. The V and J calls were not made by the authors but by TCRdb's processing. Here the sample has 300,000 to 400,000 distinct CDR3 sequences; more than 15% occur a single time. The top ten hold about 20% of the sample.

Cut back by 8 bases and 0 bases, the V and J ends lie 12 bases apart. Taken from the germline V gene, the CDR1 and CDR2 loops are ENHRY and SYGVKD. Counted from cysteine to phenylalanine, this CDR3 has 14 amino acids. Of the read, only the CDR3 DNA is kept; its 42 bases are in frame from base 1. Sequencing used PBMCs or a T cell subset sorted from them (not recorded which). The chain links TRBV10-3 with TRBJ2-3, with no reliable assignment of the D segment. The receptor's source is a man between 18 and 29 years old who had mild COVID-19 (a few samples of this study predate the infection). The sample titles of this study are shuffled in the database, so cell type and time point are left out; the donor was told from shared clones. The nucleotide sequence is given as TGTGCCATCGCGACTCCTTCGAGCACAGATACGCAGTATTTT. This sequence encodes CAIATPSSTDTQYF.